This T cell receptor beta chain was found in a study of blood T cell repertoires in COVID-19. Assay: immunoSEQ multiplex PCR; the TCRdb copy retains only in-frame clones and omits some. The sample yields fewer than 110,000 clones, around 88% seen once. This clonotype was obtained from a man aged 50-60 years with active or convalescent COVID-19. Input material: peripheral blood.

CDR3 DNA: TGCGCCAGCAGCTTGGAACCAGGGGCCTCCTACGAGCAGTACTTC. Encoded protein: CASSLEPGASYEQYF. The rearrangement links TRBV5-1 to TRBJ2-7, with TRBD1 as a possible D gene (6 bases). The CDR3 sequence is 15 residues long. The V end was cut by 0 bases, the J end by 0 bases, with 10 bases between. Germline CDR1 and CDR2: SGHRS and YFSETQ.